This T cell receptor beta chain is drawn from a study of TET2 disruption in CD19-targeted CAR T cells (dated by TCRdb to 2016 to 2019). For the study in its entirety: No additional inclusion criteria were applied, and the number of samples was determined by the original clinical trial design and by sample availability. The study at large found these results: The conclusions drawn about the patient's CAR T cells were based on extensive analysis of just one subject.

Deep sequencing of the TCR beta chain was done using the immunoSEQ assay. On the study's bioinformatics: Clonotype frequencies were computed using only productive TCR beta rearrangements. The table comes from immuneACCESS by way of TCRdb, which keeps in-frame sequences with V and J called. Part of the clones is missing from these tables; in studies checked, under half for an unresolved V gene and the rest for unknown reasons. V, J and clone size derive from that table, while D and trimming were established from the DNA sequence. This sample's table lists under 30,000 clones. The ten largest clones capture approximately 1.8% of the sample. The germline V gene (reference sequence) yields SGHNT for CDR1 and YYREEE for CDR2. V was cut back by 0 bases and J by 4 bases, leaving a gap of 17 bases between them. The CDR3 runs 16 amino acids, cysteine and phenylalanine included. Of the CDR3's DNA, 39 bases were read; they are in frame from base 1.

The label giving this sample's treatment or condition can be read as: autologous CTL019 cells: CD19 CAR with 4-1BB and CD3 zeta domains. The CD19 CAR incorporated TCR zeta and 4-1BB costimulatory signaling domains. Leukapheresis was used to collect T cells from peripheral blood for manufacturing CTL019. The DNeasy Blood and Tissue Kit was used to extract genomic DNA from pre-infusion T cells, peripheral blood, or sorted post-infusion T cells. Comments on this clone: The antigen this receptor binds is unknown. The CDR3 extends 3 residues past the end of the read, so its final part is completed from the germline J gene.

The receptor's source is a man aged 65 to 79 with chronic lymphocytic leukemia. The chain uses TRBV5-4 and TRBJ2-7; a tentative D call is TRBD1 (6 bases match). This sample comprised CD8- CAR+ T cells sorted from cultured blood T cells, obtained for CD19 CAR T cell therapy. Sample cell subset or site, as interpreted from the label and publication: CD8-negative CAR-positive T cells from the infusion product. The CDR3 DNA, read in part, is TGTGCCAGCAGCTTGGACGGGGCAGGGGTGATTTACGAG. Translation gives CASSLDGAGVIYE. The CDR3 reads in full as CASSLDGAGVIYEQYF.